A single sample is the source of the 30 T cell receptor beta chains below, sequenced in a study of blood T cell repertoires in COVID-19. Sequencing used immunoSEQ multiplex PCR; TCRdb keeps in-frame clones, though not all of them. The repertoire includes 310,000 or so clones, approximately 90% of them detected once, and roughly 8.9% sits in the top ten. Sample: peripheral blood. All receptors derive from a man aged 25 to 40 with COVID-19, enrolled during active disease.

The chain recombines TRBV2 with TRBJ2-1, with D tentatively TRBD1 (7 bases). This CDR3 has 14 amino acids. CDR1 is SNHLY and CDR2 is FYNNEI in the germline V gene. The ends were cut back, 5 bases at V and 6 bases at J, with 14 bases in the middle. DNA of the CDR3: TGTGCCAGCAGTCAGCAGGGGGGAGGCAATGAGCAGTTCTTC. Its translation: CASSQQGGGNEQFF.

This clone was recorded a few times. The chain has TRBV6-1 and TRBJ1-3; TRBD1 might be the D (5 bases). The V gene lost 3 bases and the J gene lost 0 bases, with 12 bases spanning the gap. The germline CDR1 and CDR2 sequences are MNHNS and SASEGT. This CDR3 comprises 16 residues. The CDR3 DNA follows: TGTGCCAGCAGTGAGAACCCTGGGGCCTCTGGAAACACCATATATTTT. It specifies CASSENPGASGNTIYF.

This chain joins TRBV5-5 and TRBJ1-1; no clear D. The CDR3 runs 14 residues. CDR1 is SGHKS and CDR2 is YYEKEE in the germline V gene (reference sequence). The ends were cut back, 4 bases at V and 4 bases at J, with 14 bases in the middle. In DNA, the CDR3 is TGTGCCAGCAGCCCCGGACTTGCCGGCACTGAAGCTTTCTTT. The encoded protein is CASSPGLAGTEAFF.

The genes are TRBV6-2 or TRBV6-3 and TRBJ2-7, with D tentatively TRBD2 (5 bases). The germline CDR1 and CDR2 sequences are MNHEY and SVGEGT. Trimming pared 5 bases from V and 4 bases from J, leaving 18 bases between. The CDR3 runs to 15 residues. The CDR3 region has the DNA TGTGCCAGCAGTGAGTGGGAGCTCGACGATTACGAGCAGTACTTC. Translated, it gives CASSEWELDDYEQYF.

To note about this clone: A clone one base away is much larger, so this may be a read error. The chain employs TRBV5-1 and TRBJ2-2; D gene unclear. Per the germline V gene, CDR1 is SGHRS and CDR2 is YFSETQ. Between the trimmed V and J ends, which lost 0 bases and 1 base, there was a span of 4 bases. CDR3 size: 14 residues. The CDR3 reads CASSLAGNTGELFF. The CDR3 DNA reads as TGCGCCAGCAGCTTGGCCGGGAACACCGGGGAGCTGTTTTTT. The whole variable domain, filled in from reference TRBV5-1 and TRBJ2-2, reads KAGVTQTPRYLIKTRGQQVTLSCSPISGHRSVSWYQQTPGQGLQFLFEYFSETQRNKGNFPGRFSGRQFSNSRSEMNVSTLELGDSALYLCASSLAGNTGELFFGEGSRLTVL.

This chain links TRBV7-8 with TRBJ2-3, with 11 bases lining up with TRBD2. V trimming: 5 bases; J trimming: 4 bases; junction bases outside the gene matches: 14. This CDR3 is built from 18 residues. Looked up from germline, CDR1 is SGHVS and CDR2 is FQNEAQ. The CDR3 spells CASSPRPVSGRAPDTQYF. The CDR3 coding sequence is TGTGCCAGCAGCCCGCGCCCTGTTAGCGGGAGGGCCCCAGATACGCAGTATTTT. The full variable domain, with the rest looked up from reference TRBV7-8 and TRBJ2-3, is GAGVSQSPRYKVAKRGQDVALRCDPISGHVSLFWYQQALGQGPEFLTYFQNEAQLDKSGLPSDRFFAERPEGSVSTLKIQRTQQEDSAVYLCASSPRPVSGRAPDTQYFGPGTRLTVL.

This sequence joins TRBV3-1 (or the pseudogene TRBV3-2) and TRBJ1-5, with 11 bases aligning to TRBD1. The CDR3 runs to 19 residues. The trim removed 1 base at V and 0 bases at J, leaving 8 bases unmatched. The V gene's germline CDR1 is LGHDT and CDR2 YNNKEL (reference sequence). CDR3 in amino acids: CASSQGTGGKLYSNQPQHF. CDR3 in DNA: TGTGCCAGCAGCCAAGGGACAGGGGGCAAACTGTATAGCAATCAGCCCCAGCATTTT.

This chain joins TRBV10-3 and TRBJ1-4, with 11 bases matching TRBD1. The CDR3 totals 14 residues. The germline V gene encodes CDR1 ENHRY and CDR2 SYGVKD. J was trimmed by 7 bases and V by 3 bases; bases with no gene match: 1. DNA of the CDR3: TGTGCCATCAGTGACGGGACAGGGGGTGAAAAACTGTTTTTT. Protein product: CAISDGTGGEKLFF.

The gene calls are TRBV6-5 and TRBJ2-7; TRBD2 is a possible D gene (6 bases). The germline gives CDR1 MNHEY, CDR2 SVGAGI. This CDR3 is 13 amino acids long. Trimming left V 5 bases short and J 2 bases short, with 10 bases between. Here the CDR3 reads CASSTPGAYEQYF. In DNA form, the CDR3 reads TGTGCCAGCAGTACCCCGGGGGCCTACGAGCAGTACTTC.

The CDR3 protein is CASSLATGDEQYF. CDR3 coding DNA: TGTGCCAGCAGCTTGGCGACAGGGGACGAGCAGTACTTC. The chain combines TRBV5-6 with TRBJ2-7; 8 bases align to TRBD1. V dropped 0 bases and J dropped 5; count of bases not matched to a gene: 1. CDR1 and CDR2 (germline): SGHDT, YYEEEE. This CDR3 is 13 amino acids long. Full variable domain (missing parts from reference TRBV5-6 and TRBJ2-7): DAGVTQSPTHLIKTRGQQVTLRCSPKSGHDTVSWYQQALGQGPQFIFQYYEEEERQRGNFPDRFSGHQFPNYSSELNVNALLLGDSALYLCASSLATGDEQYFGPGTRLTVT.

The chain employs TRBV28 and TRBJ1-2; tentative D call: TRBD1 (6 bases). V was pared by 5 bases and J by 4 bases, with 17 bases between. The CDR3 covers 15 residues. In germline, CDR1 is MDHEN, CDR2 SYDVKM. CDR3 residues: CASSNTNPGAYGYTF. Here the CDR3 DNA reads TGTGCCAGCAGTAATACCAACCCAGGGGCCTATGGCTACACCTTC.

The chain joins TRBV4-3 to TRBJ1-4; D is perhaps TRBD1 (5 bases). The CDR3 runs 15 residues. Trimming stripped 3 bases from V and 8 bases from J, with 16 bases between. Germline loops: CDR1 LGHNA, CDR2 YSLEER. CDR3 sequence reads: CASSHRGTLNEKLFF. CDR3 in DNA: TGCGCCAGCAGCCACCGCGGGACCCTTAACGAAAAACTGTTTTTT.

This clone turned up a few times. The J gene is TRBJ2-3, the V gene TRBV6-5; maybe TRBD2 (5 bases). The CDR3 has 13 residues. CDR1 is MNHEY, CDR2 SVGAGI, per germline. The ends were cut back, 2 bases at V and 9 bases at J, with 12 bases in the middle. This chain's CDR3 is CASSYREGDTQYF. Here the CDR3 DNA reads TGTGCCAGCAGTTACCGCGAGGGAGACACGCAGTATTTT.

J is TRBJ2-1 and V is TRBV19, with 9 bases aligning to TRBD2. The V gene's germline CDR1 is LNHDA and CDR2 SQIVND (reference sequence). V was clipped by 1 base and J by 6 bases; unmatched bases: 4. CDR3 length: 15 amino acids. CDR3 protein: CASSIGLTSGNEQFF. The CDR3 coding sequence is TGTGCCAGTAGTATAGGTCTGACTAGCGGCAATGAGCAGTTCTTC.

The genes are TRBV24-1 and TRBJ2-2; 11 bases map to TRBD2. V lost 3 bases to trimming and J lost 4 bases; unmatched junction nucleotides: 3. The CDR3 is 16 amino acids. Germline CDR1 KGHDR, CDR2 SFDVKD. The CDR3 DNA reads TGTGCCACCAGTGATATGGGGACTAGCGGCACCGGGGAGCTGTTTTTT. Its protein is CATSDMGTSGTGELFF.

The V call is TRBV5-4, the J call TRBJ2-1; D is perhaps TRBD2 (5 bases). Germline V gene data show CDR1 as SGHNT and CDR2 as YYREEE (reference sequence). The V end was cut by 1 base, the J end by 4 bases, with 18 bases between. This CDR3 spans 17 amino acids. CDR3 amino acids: CASSLLVVRAGYNEQFF. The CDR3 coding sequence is TGTGCCAGCAGCTTGCTGGTCGTGCGGGCTGGGTACAATGAGCAGTTCTTC.

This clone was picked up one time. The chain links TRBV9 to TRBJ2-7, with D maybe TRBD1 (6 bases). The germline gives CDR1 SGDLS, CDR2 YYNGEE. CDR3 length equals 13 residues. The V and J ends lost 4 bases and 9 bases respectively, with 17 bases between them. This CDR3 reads CASSLIGTGTQYF. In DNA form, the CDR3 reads TGTGCCAGCAGCCTCATTGGAACAGGGACGCAGTACTTC. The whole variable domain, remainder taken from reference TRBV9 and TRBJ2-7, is DSGVTQTPKHLITATGQRVTLRCSPRSGDLSVYWYQQSLDQGLQFLIQYYNGEERAKGNILERFSAQQFPDLHSELNLSSLELGDSALYFCASSLIGTGTQYFGPGTRLTVT.

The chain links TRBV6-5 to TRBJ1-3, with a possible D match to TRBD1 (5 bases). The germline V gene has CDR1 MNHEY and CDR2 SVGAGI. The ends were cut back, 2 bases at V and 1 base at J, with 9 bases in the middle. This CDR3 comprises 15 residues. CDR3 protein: CASSYTHRSGNTIYF. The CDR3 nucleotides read TGTGCCAGCAGTTACACCCACAGGTCTGGAAACACCATATATTTT.

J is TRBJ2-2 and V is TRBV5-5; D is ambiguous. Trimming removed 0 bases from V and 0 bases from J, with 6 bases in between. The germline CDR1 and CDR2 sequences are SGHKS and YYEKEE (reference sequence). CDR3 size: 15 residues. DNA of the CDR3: TGTGCCAGCAGCTTGGCCCCCGCGAACACCGGGGAGCTGTTTTTT. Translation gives CASSLAPANTGELFF. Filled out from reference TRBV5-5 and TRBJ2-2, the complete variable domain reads DAGVTQSPTHLIKTRGQQVTLRCSPISGHKSVSWYQQVLGQGPQFIFQYYEKEERGRGNFPDRFSARQFPNYSSELNVNALLLGDSALYLCASSLAPANTGELFFGEGSRLTVL.

The CDR3 coding sequence is TGTGCCAGTAGTATGGACAGGGGGCTGGATGGTGAAAAACTGTTTTTT. Translated: CASSMDRGLDGEKLFF. This chain uses TRBV19 with TRBJ1-4; TRBD1 matches 11 bases. Trimming removed 3 bases from V and 7 bases from J; junction bases left unmatched: 7. This CDR3 contains 16 residues. Per germline, CDR1 LNHDA and CDR2 SQIVND (reference sequence).

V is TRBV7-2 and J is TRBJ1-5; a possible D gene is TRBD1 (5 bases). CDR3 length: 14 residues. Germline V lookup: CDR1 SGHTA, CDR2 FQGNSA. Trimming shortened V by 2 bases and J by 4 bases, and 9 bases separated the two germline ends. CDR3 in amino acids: CASSLSSGNQPQHF. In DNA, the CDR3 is TGTGCCAGCAGCTTAAGTTCAGGGAATCAGCCCCAGCATTTT.

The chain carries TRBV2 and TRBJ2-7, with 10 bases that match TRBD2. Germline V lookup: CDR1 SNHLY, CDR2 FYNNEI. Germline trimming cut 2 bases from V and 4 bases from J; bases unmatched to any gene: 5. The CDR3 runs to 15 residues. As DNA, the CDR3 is TGTGCCAGCAGTGAACTAGCGGGAGTATCGTACGAGCAGTACTTC. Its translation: CASSELAGVSYEQYF.

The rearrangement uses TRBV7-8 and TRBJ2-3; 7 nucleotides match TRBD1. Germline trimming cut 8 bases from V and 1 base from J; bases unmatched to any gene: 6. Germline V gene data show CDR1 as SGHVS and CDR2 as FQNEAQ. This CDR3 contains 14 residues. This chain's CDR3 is CASGSGTGTDTQYF. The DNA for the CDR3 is TGTGCCAGCGGGTCCGGGACAGGCACAGATACGCAGTATTTT.

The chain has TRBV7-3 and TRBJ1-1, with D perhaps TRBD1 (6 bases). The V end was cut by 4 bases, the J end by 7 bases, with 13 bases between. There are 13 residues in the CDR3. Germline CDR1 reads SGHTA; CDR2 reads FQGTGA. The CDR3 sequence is CASSSIGGSEAFF. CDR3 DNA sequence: TGTGCCAGCAGCTCCATAGGGGGAAGTGAAGCTTTCTTT.

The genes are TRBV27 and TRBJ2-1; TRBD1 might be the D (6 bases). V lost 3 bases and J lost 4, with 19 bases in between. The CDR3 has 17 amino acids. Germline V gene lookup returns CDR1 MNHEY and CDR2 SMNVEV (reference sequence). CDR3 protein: CASSLFRGPLMYNEQFF. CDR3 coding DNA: TGTGCCAGCAGTTTGTTCAGGGGCCCCTTAATGTACAATGAGCAGTTCTTC.

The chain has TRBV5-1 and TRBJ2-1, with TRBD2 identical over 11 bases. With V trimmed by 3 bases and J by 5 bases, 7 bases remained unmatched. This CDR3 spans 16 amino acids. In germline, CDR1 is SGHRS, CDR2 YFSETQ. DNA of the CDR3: TGCGCCAGCAGCTCTCGACTAGCGGGGATACACAATGAGCAGTTCTTC. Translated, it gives CASSSRLAGIHNEQFF.

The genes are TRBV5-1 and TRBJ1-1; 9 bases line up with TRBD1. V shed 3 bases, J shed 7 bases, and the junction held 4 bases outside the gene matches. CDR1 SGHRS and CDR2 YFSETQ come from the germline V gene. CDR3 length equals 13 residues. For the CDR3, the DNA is TGCGCCAGCAGCTCCCCGGGACAGGGTGAAGCTTTCTTT. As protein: CASSSPGQGEAFF.

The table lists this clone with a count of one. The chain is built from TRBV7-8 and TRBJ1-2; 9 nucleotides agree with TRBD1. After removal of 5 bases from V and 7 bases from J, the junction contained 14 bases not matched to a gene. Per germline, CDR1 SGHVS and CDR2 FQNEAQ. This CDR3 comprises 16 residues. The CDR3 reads CASSPGTGRPVRGYTF. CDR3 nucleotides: TGTGCCAGCAGCCCGGGGACAGGGCGCCCCGTCCGTGGCTACACCTTC.

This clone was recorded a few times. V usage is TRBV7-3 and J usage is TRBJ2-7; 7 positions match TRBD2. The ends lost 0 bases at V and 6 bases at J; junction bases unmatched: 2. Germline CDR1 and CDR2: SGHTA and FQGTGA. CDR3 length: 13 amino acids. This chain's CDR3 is CASSLTGGAEQYF. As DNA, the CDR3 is TGTGCCAGCAGCTTAACGGGAGGGGCCGAGCAGTACTTC.

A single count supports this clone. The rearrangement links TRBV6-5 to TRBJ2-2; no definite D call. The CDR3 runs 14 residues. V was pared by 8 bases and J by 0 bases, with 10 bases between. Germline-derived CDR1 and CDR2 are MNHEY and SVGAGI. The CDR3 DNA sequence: TGTGCCAGCGTCAACTCCGCGAACACCGGGGAGCTGTTTTTT. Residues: CASVNSANTGELFF.